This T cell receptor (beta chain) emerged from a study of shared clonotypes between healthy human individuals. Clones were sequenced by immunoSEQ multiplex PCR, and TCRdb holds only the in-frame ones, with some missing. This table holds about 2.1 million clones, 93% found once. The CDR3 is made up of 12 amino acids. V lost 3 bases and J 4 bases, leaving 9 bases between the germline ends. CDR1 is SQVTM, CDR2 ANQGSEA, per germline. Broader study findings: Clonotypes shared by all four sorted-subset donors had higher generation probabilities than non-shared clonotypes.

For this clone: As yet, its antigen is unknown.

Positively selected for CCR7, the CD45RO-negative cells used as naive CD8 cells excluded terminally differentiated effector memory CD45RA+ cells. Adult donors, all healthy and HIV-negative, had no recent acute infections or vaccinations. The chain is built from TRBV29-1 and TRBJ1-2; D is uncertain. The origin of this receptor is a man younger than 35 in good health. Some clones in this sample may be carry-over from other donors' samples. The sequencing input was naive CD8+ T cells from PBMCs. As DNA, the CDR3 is TGCAGCGTTGACGCCGGACCCTATGGCTACACCTTC. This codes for CSVDAGPYGYTF.